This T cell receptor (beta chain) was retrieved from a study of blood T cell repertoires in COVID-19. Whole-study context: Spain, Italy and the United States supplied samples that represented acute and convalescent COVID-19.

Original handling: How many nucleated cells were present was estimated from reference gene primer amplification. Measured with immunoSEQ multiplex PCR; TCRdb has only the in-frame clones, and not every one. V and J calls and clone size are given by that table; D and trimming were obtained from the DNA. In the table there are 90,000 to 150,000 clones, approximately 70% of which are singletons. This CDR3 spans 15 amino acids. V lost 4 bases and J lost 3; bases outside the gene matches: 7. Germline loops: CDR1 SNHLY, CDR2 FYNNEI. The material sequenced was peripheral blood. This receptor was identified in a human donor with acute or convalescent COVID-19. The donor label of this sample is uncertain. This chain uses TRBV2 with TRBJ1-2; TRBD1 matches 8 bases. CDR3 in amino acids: CASSADRARYYGYTF. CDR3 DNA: TGTGCCAGCAGTGCGGACAGGGCCCGATACTATGGCTACACCTTC.